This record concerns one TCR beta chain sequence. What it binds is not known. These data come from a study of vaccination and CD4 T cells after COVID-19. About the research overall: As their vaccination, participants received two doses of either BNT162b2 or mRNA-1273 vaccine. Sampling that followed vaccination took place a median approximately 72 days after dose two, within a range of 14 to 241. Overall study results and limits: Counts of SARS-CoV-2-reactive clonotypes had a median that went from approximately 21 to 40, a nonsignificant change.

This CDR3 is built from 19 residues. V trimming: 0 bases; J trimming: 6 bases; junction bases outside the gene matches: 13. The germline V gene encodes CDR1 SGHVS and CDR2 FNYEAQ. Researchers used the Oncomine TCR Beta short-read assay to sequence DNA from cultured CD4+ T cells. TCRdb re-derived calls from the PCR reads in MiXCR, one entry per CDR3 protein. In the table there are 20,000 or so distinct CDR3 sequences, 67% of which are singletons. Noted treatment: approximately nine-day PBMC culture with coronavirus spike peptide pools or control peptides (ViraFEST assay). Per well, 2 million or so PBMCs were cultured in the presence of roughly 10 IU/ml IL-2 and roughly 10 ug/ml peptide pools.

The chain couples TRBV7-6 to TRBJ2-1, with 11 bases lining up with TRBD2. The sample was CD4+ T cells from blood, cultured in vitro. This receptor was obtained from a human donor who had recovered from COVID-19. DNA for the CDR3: TGTGCCAGCAGCTTAGCGCCCCCTTTGAGAACTAGCGGGAGCAATGAGCAGTTCTTC. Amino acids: CASSLAPPLRTSGSNEQFF. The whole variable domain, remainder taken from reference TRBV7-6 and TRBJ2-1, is GAGVSQSPRYKVTKRGQDVALRCDPISGHVSLYWYRQALGQGPEFLTYFNYEAQQDKSGLPNDRFSAERPEGSISTLTIQRTEQRDSAMYRCASSLAPPLRTSGSNEQFFGPGTRLTVL.